The present entry profiles one T cell receptor beta chain with its context. Its antigen remains unidentified. This entry is derived from a study of T-cell reconstitution after alpha-beta-depleted transplantation in children. Regarding the study as a whole: In patients about two months after transplant, alpha-beta T cells reportedly arose from several hundred expanded graft clones. Certain patients had high TCRbeta diversity at day 60, and it came from recipient T cells and thymic progenitors that survived. Newly produced T cells mostly accounted for T-cell counts and diversity one year post-transplant.

Germline V CDR1 and CDR2: MNHEY, SVGAGI. Unmatched junction bases numbered 11, after V lost 2 bases and J lost 5 bases. The length of the CDR3 is 18 residues. Library preparation (for TCRbeta) was performed with unique molecular identifiers. Using its own MiXCR run on the PCR reads, TCRdb lists one record per CDR3 protein. The repertoire holds approximately 79,000 distinct CDR3 sequences, with 15% to 20% as singletons. The chain joins TRBV6-5 to TRBJ2-5, with TRBD2 matching over 13 bases. The receptor comes from a male patient between 2 and 15 years old who had a stem cell transplant for acute lymphoblastic leukemia, so the T cells may come from the graft donor. Sequencing was performed on PBMCs, mostly from graft donor cells, taken 360 days after TCRalphabeta/CD19-depleted stem cell transplant. The CDR3, as DNA: TGTGCCAGCAGTTACCGGGGGGTACTAGCGGGAGGGGGGGAGACCCAGTACTTC. Protein product: CASSYRGVLAGGGETQYF.